Below are 29 T cell receptor beta chains sequenced from a single sample in a study of OX40 agonist ivuxolimab in advanced cancers. The protocol was immunoSEQ multiplex PCR, while the TCRdb copy is restricted to in-frame clones and leaves out a portion. The table lists some 40,000 clones, 80% to 90% of them singletons, with roughly 40% in the top ten. Sequencing was performed on CD4+ or CD8+ T cells sorted from blood, taken in a trial of the OX40 agonist ivuxolimab. The source is an adult with an advanced solid tumor such as melanoma, head and neck, liver or kidney cancer.

This chain uses TRBV10-3 with TRBJ2-1; maybe TRBD2 (7 bases). From germline, CDR1 is ENHRY and CDR2 SYGVKD. V shed 6 bases and J shed 2 bases, with 20 bases lying between them. The length of the CDR3 is 17 residues. The CDR3 nucleotides read TGTGCCATCAGCCTTCAGAGGGGGGGGGACCCCTACAATGAGCAGTTCTTC. Translation gives CAISLQRGGDPYNEQFF.

The chain recombines TRBV30 with TRBJ2-1; possibly TRBD1 or TRBD2 for D (5 bases each). Trimming took 5 bases from V and 5 from J, leaving 10 bases between them. CDR1 is GTSNPN and CDR2 is SVGIG in the germline V gene (reference sequence). The CDR3 runs to 12 residues. The CDR3 coding sequence is TGTGCCTGGTCGGGACCACACAATGAGCAGTTCTTC. Protein sequence: CAWSGPHNEQFF.

The chain joins TRBV7-9 to TRBJ2-1, with D perhaps matching TRBD2 (5 bases). Germline V gene data show CDR1 as SEHNR and CDR2 as FQNEAQ (reference sequence). With 1 base removed from V and 8 bases from J, the gap between germline ends came to 15 bases. The CDR3 sequence is 15 residues long. CDR3 in DNA: TGTGCCAGCAGCTTAGGGAGAGCCGGGGTGGATGAGCAGTTCTTC. Translated: CASSLGRAGVDEQFF.

The chain links TRBV27 to TRBJ2-7, with D unresolved. This CDR3 is built from 15 residues. The V and J ends lost 5 bases and 3 bases respectively, with 17 bases between them. Germline V gene lookup returns CDR1 MNHEY and CDR2 SMNVEV (reference sequence). As DNA, the CDR3 is TGTGCCAGCAGTGGCCTTAGTGTCCCAAACTACGAGCAGTACTTC. Translation: CASSGLSVPNYEQYF.

This rearrangement joins TRBV2 to TRBJ2-2; no reliable D call. V lost 8 bases, J lost 2 bases, and 9 bases lay in between. The CDR3 is made up of 13 amino acids. Germline V gene data show CDR1 as SNHLY and CDR2 as FYNNEI. The CDR3: CASDYRNTGELFF. CDR3 nucleotides: TGTGCCAGCGATTACAGAAACACCGGGGAGCTGTTTTTT.

CDR3 nucleotide sequence: TGCGCCAGCAGCCAAGATGAGACAGGGAGGAACACTGAAGCTTTCTTT. It codes for CASSQDETGRNTEAFF. The J gene is TRBJ1-1, the V gene TRBV4-3, with 7 bases aligning to TRBD1. CDR1 is LGHNA, CDR2 YSLEER, per germline. V was pared by 0 bases and J by 1 base, with 5 bases of the junction left unmatched. There are 16 residues in the CDR3.

The V call is TRBV11-3, the J call TRBJ2-5; D possibly corresponds to TRBD1 (6 bases). The CDR3 spans 11 residues. Germline CDR1 is SGHNT and CDR2 is YENEEA. Trimming took off 5 bases at V and 5 bases at J, with 6 bases between the two ends. CDR3 sequence reads: CASSGGETQYF. Written as DNA, the CDR3 is TGTGCCAGCAGCGGGGGCGAGACCCAGTACTTC.

The rearrangement links TRBV21-1 to TRBJ2-1; the D call in the table, TRBD1, was not verified against the DNA. TRBV21-1 is reported as a pseudogene. The length of the CDR3 is 17 residues. CDR3 sequence (DNA): TGTGCCAGCAGCGCAAGGGGCACCAGTAGCTCCTACAATGAGCAGTTCTTC. Translation gives CASSARGTSSSYNEQFF.

The CDR3 spells CASSLGRGDLTDTQYF. DNA of the CDR3: TGTGCCAGCAGCTTGGGGCGGGGGGACCTCACAGATACGCAGTATTTT. The chain uses TRBV5-6 and TRBJ2-3; TRBD2 agrees at 8 bases. V dropped 0 bases and J dropped 2; count of bases not matched to a gene: 5. Germline V gene data show CDR1 as SGHDT and CDR2 as YYEEEE. The CDR3 extends over 16 amino acids.

The V and J genes are TRBV6-5 and TRBJ1-1, with D possibly matching TRBD1 (6 bases). Germline CDR1 reads MNHEY; CDR2 reads SVGAGI. The CDR3 totals 12 residues. V shed 4 bases and J shed 5 bases, with 8 bases lying between them. The CDR3 nucleotides are TGTGCCAGCAGTTCAGGGGTGACTGAAGCTTTCTTT. Its translation: CASSSGVTEAFF.

This clone appeared a single time. The CDR3: CASSRGSAYEQYF. The CDR3 coding sequence is TGTGCCAGCAGCCGCGGAAGCGCGTACGAGCAGTACTTC. This sequence joins TRBV5-6 and TRBJ2-7; no firm D call. With 4 bases removed from V and 4 bases from J, the gap between germline ends came to 12 bases. The germline V gene has CDR1 SGHDT and CDR2 YYEEEE. This CDR3 is 13 amino acids long.

V is TRBV7-6 and J is TRBJ2-1; D possibly uses TRBD1 or TRBD2 (5 bases each). The CDR3 is 14 amino acids. Trimming cost V 5 bases and J 7 bases, with 15 bases left between them. Germline V gives CDR1 SGHVS, CDR2 FNYEAQ. Here the CDR3 DNA reads TGTGCCAGCAGCACGGAGGTAGAGGGGAATGAGCAGTTCTTC. This translates into CASSTEVEGNEQFF.

The chain carries TRBV27 and TRBJ2-5, with D maybe TRBD1 (6 bases). Trimming cost V 6 bases and J 5 bases, with 13 bases left between them. The CDR3 is 13 amino acids. The germline CDR1 and CDR2 sequences are MNHEY and SMNVEV (reference sequence). Here the CDR3 reads CASSLTGWETQYF. The CDR3 nucleotides are TGTGCCAGCAGCCTCACAGGGTGGGAGACCCAGTACTTC.

V usage is TRBV11-2 and J usage is TRBJ2-1, with 12 nucleotides matching TRBD2. Trimming at V came to 1 base and at J to 5 bases, leaving 9 bases not matched to a gene. The germline V gene encodes CDR1 SGHAT and CDR2 FQNNGV. This CDR3 spans 18 amino acids. The CDR3 protein is CASSLGKLAGGPNNEQFF. The CDR3 region has the DNA TGTGCCAGCAGCTTAGGGAAACTAGCGGGGGGACCTAACAATGAGCAGTTCTTC.

The rearrangement joins TRBV6-5 to TRBJ2-7; the match to TRBD2 covers 7 bases. CDR1 MNHEY and CDR2 SVGAGI come from the germline V gene. The V segment lost 6 bases and the J segment 2 bases; nucleotides outside the gene matches: 7. The length of the CDR3 is 14 residues. The CDR3 loop is CASSPGRAAYEQYF. The CDR3, as DNA: TGTGCCAGCAGCCCAGGGAGGGCCGCCTACGAGCAGTACTTC.

This clone was seen a handful of times. The rearrangement links TRBV19 to TRBJ1-6; TRBD1 might be the D (6 bases). Deletions cut 3 bases from V and 5 bases from J, with 11 bases between. The CDR3 is made up of 15 amino acids. The germline CDR1 and CDR2 sequences are LNHDA and SQIVND (reference sequence). The CDR3 region has the DNA TGTGCCAGTAGTATCGAATCAGGGGATAATTCACCCCTCCACTTT. This gives the protein CASSIESGDNSPLHF.

This clone was found once. Here the CDR3 DNA reads TGTGCCAGCAGCCAAATCAGGTTGGAGGGGATCACAGATACGCAGTATTTT. Translated: CASSQIRLEGITDTQYF. The chain recombines TRBV5-6 with TRBJ2-3, with D maybe TRBD2 (6 bases). The V and J ends lost 4 bases and 2 bases respectively, with 20 bases between them. The CDR3 consists of 17 residues. Looked up from germline, CDR1 is SGHDT and CDR2 is YYEEEE.

This clone was seen only a few times. The rearrangement joins TRBV2 to TRBJ2-7; D remains unclear. This CDR3 has 11 residues. The germline V gene has CDR1 SNHLY and CDR2 FYNNEI. Trimming took off 4 bases at V and 7 bases at J, with 8 bases between the two ends. CDR3 loop: CASSGAREQYF. DNA for the CDR3: TGTGCCAGCAGTGGGGCTCGGGAGCAGTACTTC.

J is TRBJ2-1 and V is TRBV4-3; D uncertain. Germline CDR1 LGHNA, CDR2 YSLEER. This CDR3 has 13 amino acids. Trimming took off 3 bases at V and 10 bases at J, with 13 bases between the two ends. Here the CDR3 reads CASSQDGLGEQFF. CDR3 nucleotides: TGCGCCAGCAGCCAGGACGGTCTAGGGGAGCAGTTCTTC.

The V call is TRBV7-6, the J call TRBJ1-5; D gene ambiguous. Germline values: CDR1 SGHVS, CDR2 FNYEAQ. Trimming removed 5 bases at V and 1 base at J, with 15 bases between. CDR3 size: 16 residues. This chain's CDR3 is CASSLDAPGSNQPQHF. DNA of the CDR3: TGTGCCAGCAGCCTCGATGCCCCGGGGAGCAATCAGCCCCAGCATTTT.

The chain couples TRBV6-8 to TRBJ2-5, with D hard to call. Trimming took 5 bases from V and 7 from J, leaving 5 bases between them. Per the germline V gene, CDR1 is MNHGY and CDR2 is SAAAGT. The CDR3 sequence is 10 residues long. For the CDR3, the DNA is TGTGCCAGCAGTGTCGGGACCCAGTACTTC. Translating gives CASSVGTQYF.

V and J are TRBV28 and TRBJ1-2, with 8 bases aligning to TRBD1. After removal of 2 bases from V and 7 bases from J, the junction contained 6 bases not matched to a gene. Germline CDR1 reads MDHEN; CDR2 reads SYDVKM. The CDR3 spans 14 residues. The CDR3 protein is CASSLTTGGGGYTF. For the CDR3, the DNA is TGTGCCAGCAGTTTAACTACAGGGGGGGGTGGCTACACCTTC.

The chain joins TRBV30 to TRBJ1-3; D is unresolved. There are 12 residues in the CDR3. The germline V gene has CDR1 GTSNPN and CDR2 SVGIG (reference sequence). V shed 3 bases and J shed 4 bases, with 7 bases lying between them. The CDR3 sequence: CAWREQGNTIYF. CDR3 DNA sequence: TGTGCCTGGAGAGAACAGGGAAACACCATATATTTT.

The gene calls are TRBV4-1 and TRBJ1-4, with D unclear. Germline loops: CDR1 MGHRA, CDR2 YSYEKL. The CDR3 loop spans 14 amino acids. The germline V and J ends were trimmed by 0 bases and 8 bases, with 10 bases remaining between them. CDR3 sequence reads: CASSQEGSGEKLFF. As DNA, the CDR3 is TGCGCCAGCAGCCAAGAGGGGTCCGGGGAAAAACTGTTTTTT.

The V call is TRBV19, the J call TRBJ1-5; 7 bases fit TRBD1. Germline CDR1 LNHDA, CDR2 SQIVND (reference sequence). J lost 5 bases, V lost 3 bases, and 4 bases had no gene match. The CDR3 sequence is 14 residues long. CDR3 protein: CASSIGTEYQPQHF. CDR3 in DNA: TGTGCCAGTAGTATTGGGACAGAATATCAGCCCCAGCATTTT. The whole variable domain, filled in from reference TRBV19 and TRBJ1-5, reads DGGITQSPKYLFRKEGQNVTLSCEQNLNHDAMYWYRQDPGQGLRLIYYSQIVNDFQKGDIAEGYSVSREKKESFPLTVTSAQKNPTAFYLCASSIGTEYQPQHFGDGTRLSIL.

This chain joins TRBV30 and TRBJ1-3; tentatively, D is TRBD1 (6 bases). This CDR3 is 19 amino acids long. V shed 5 bases and J shed 4 bases, with 30 bases lying between them. Looked up from germline, CDR1 is GTSNPN and CDR2 is SVGIG (reference sequence). The CDR3: CAWSALRTEKGFGGNTIYF. The CDR3 DNA is TGTGCCTGGTCCGCCCTACGGACAGAAAAAGGCTTCGGGGGAAACACCATATATTTT.

The chain employs TRBV6-1 and TRBJ2-3; tentative D call: TRBD2 (7 bases). Trimming removed 3 bases from V and 3 bases from J, with 19 bases in between. This CDR3 is built from 17 residues. From germline, CDR1 is MNHNS and CDR2 SASEGT. The CDR3 nucleotides read TGTGCCAGCAGTGATAGCTACGGGGGGCCCTTGACAGATACGCAGTATTTT. Amino acids: CASSDSYGGPLTDTQYF.

The genes are TRBV6-6 and TRBJ1-2; TRBD1 matches 7 bases. V dropped 6 bases and J dropped 0; count of bases not matched to a gene: 10. This CDR3 has 16 residues. The V gene's germline CDR1 is MNHNY and CDR2 SVGAGI (reference sequence). CDR3 protein: CASRNLGQLSNYGYTF. CDR3 in DNA: TGTGCCAGCAGGAACTTGGGACAGCTCTCTAACTATGGCTACACCTTC.

The chain couples TRBV11-2 to TRBJ1-1; D gene unclear. Germline CDR1 and CDR2: SGHAT and FQNNGV. V was shortened by 3 bases and J by 1 base, with 15 bases between the two germline ends. The CDR3 sequence is 16 residues long. Here the CDR3 DNA reads TGTGCCAGCAGCTTCCCCCCGGCAATTCCGAACACTGAAGCTTTCTTT. It encodes CASSFPPAIPNTEAFF.